Below are 3 T cell receptor beta chains sequenced from a single sample in a study of cytomegalovirus exposure and HLA in healthy donors. Primers: 60 Vbeta forward and 13 Jbeta reverse. Clones were sequenced by immunoSEQ multiplex PCR, and TCRdb holds only the in-frame ones, with some missing. This table holds fewer than 200,000 clones, 75% to 90% found once. Input material: PBMCs. These receptors were obtained from a boy aged 2 to 9 in good health and CMV-seronegative.

The rearrangement joins TRBV6-1 to TRBJ1-5, with no clear D. The V gene lost 7 bases and the J gene lost 8 bases, with 6 bases spanning the gap. This CDR3 region has 10 residues. CDR1 and CDR2 (germline): MNHNS, SASEGT. The CDR3 region has the DNA TGTGCCAGCAATTATAAGCCCCAGCATTTT. This sequence encodes CASNYKPQHF.

This rearrangement joins TRBV4-2 to TRBJ1-1; D remains ambiguous. From germline, CDR1 is LGHNA and CDR2 YNFKEQ. This CDR3 comprises 15 residues. Trimming took off 0 bases at V and 2 bases at J, with 10 bases between the two ends. Here the CDR3 reads CASSQEAAINTEAFF. The CDR3 DNA sequence: TGTGCCAGCAGCCAAGAGGCAGCGATTAACACTGAAGCTTTCTTT.

In this sample, this clone turned up once. The chain employs TRBV19 and TRBJ2-3; 13 bases agree with TRBD2. Trimming at V came to 3 bases and at J to 6 bases, leaving 9 bases not matched to a gene. Per the germline V gene, CDR1 is LNHDA and CDR2 is SQIVND (reference sequence). The CDR3 is made up of 17 amino acids. The CDR3 region is CASSIQGLAGTGDTQYF. In DNA, the CDR3 is TGTGCCAGTAGTATCCAGGGACTAGCGGGGACGGGGGATACGCAGTATTTT.